This TCR beta chain was captured in a study of T cell changes during pregnancy in multiple sclerosis. Clones were read by immunoSEQ multiplex PCR, and TCRdb kept only the in-frame ones, dropping some. Of approximately 93,000 clones in the sample, 75% to 95% were seen once. Per germline, CDR1 MNHNS and CDR2 SASEGT. This CDR3 is built from 14 residues. The V and J ends lost 4 bases and 11 bases respectively, with 20 bases between them. The sample here was peripheral blood, taken in the first trimester of pregnancy. The chain is built from TRBV6-1 and TRBJ1-1; D perhaps matches TRBD1 (5 bases). The sequence derives from a female donor in good health, enrolled as a control in a pregnancy study. The CDR3 sequence: CASSATLGGIEAFF. CDR3 nucleotides: TGTGCCAGCAGTGCCACTCTGGGGGGAATAGAGGCTTTCTTT.